This is a list of T cell receptor beta chains from one sample in a study of CD8 T cells in ankylosing spondylitis. MiXCR was run by TCRdb on the 5' RACE reads, yielding one entry per CDR3 protein. The repertoire holds about 340,000 distinct CDR3 sequences, with about 14% as singletons. The sample was blood, either unsorted or a sorted T cell fraction (not recorded which). The receptors derive from a male donor with ankylosing spondylitis or in good health (not recorded which). CDR3s include the opening cysteine and the closing phenylalanine or tryptophan. A D gene is named only where the DNA matches it firmly. Clone size is given for some rows only: seen once, a few or many times, or a class if the clone is expanded.

abundance,d_gene,j_gene,v_gene,CDR3aa,CDR3nt
many,NA,TRBJ2-5,TRBV6-1,CASSGGRQVETQYF,TGTGCCAGCAGTGGCGGGCGCCAAGTAGAGACCCAGTACTTC
few,NA,TRBJ2-6,TRBV5-1,CASSLDSEGDVLTF,TGCGCCAGCAGCTTGGATTCAGAGGGTGACGTCCTGACTTTC
few,TRBD1,TRBJ1-6,TRBV5-1,CASSLGFRTGDNSPLHF,TGCGCCAGCAGCTTGGGCTTCAGGACAGGGGATAATTCACCCCTCCACTTT
NA,NA,TRBJ2-3,TRBV12-3/TRBV12-4,CASSLQARPGTDTQYF,TGTGCCAGCAGTTTACAGGCCAGGCCCGGCACAGATACGCAGTATTTT
many,NA,TRBJ2-6,TRBV18,CASSLDISGANVLTF,TGTGCCAGCTCACTGGACATTTCTGGGGCCAACGTCCTGACTTTC
few,NA,TRBJ1-1,TRBV28,CASTNPANTEAFF,TGTGCCAGCACTAACCCCGCGAACACTGAAGCTTTCTTT
NA,NA,TRBJ1-1,TRBV4-1,CASSQFGTPEAFF,TGCGCCAGCAGCCAATTCGGGACCCCGGAAGCTTTCTTT
NA,NA,TRBJ2-7,TRBV29-1,CSADLGTSPYEQYF,TGCAGCGCCGACCTAGGGACTTCTCCCTACGAGCAGTACTTC
few,NA,TRBJ2-7,TRBV5-1,CASSWGQARDEQYF,TGCGCCAGCAGCTGGGGACAAGCCAGGGACGAGCAGTACTTC
NA,NA,TRBJ2-7,TRBV3-1,CASSQDPLGPSAKQYF,TGTGCCAGCAGCCAAGATCCGTTGGGGCCCTCCGCCAAGCAGTACTTC
few,NA,TRBJ1-2,TRBV6-5,CASSYLAPGGALGYGYTF,TGTGCCAGCAGTTACCTAGCCCCTGGGGGGGCCCTAGGGTATGGCTACACCTTC